These 7 T cell receptor beta chains share one sample of origin, sequenced in a study of graft-versus-host responses after intestinal transplantation (dated by TCRdb to the early 2020s). Library preparation used the immunoSEQ multiplex PCR assay. What TCRdb holds here is the immuneACCESS table cut down to in-frame rearrangements. Part of the clones is not present; checked against another copy, under half of the missing clones reflect an unresolved V gene, and the others are unexplained. Here the sample has 20,000 or so clones; about four fifths occur a single time. The ten largest clones take up about 1.9% of the sample. This sample comprised PBMCs, obtained 14 days after transplant. The source is a human patient who received an intestinal transplant, so some T cells may come from the graft donor.

This sequence joins TRBV11-2 and TRBJ2-1; possibly TRBD1 for D (7 bases). V dropped 5 bases and J dropped 4 bases, with 21 bases sitting between them. This CDR3 has 17 amino acids. Germline CDR1 is SGHAT and CDR2 is FQNNGV. The DNA for the CDR3 is TGTGCCAGCAGCCCCTCGTGGAGCAGGGGGAGGTACAATGAGCAGTTCTTC. It encodes CASSPSWSRGRYNEQFF.

This chain uses TRBV7-9 with TRBJ1-4; no firm D call. Germline values: CDR1 SEHNR, CDR2 FQNEAQ (reference sequence). The CDR3 has 11 amino acids. Trimming left V 1 base short and J 6 bases short, with 0 bases between. The CDR3 DNA reads as TGTGCCAGCAGCTTAGATGAAAAACTGTTTTTT. This sequence encodes CASSLDEKLFF. Full variable domain (rest looked up from reference TRBV7-9 and TRBJ1-4): DTGVSQNPRHKITKRGQNVTFRCDPISEHNRLYWYRQTLGQGPEFLTYFQNEAQLEKSRLLSDRFSAERPKGSFSTLEIQRTEQGDSAMYLCASSLDEKLFFGSGTQLSVL.

The J gene is TRBJ2-3, the V gene TRBV10-2, with TRBD1 identical over 8 bases. CDR1 WSHSY and CDR2 SAAADI come from the germline V gene. The CDR3 sequence is 14 residues long. The V and J ends lost 3 bases and 4 bases, in that order; junction bases with no gene match: 3. CDR3 DNA sequence: TGCGCCAGCAGTGACCAACAGGGGGCAGATACGCAGTATTTT. Translated: CASSDQQGADTQYF.

V usage is TRBV29-1 and J usage is TRBJ1-1; D might be TRBD1 (5 bases). V lost 2 bases and J 4 bases, leaving 8 bases between the germline ends. The CDR3 length is 12 residues. The germline V gene has CDR1 SQVTM and CDR2 ANQGSEA. The CDR3 sequence: CSVEKGFTEAFF. Here the CDR3 DNA reads TGCAGCGTTGAAAAGGGGTTCACTGAAGCTTTCTTT.

The chain uses TRBV18 and TRBJ2-7; the match to TRBD2 covers 7 bases. J lost 2 bases, V lost 8 bases, and 15 bases had no gene match. Germline CDR1 and CDR2: KGHSH and LQKENI. This CDR3 contains 16 residues. CDR3 region: CASPGGLAVPAYEQYF. CDR3 DNA: TGTGCCAGCCCAGGAGGGCTAGCGGTACCCGCCTACGAGCAGTACTTC.

This clone was recorded once. The rearrangement joins TRBV11-2 to TRBJ2-7; 8 bases are shared with TRBD2. Trimming took 1 base from V and 0 from J; bases not matched to a gene: 2. The CDR3 is 15 residues long. Germline lookup yields CDR1 SGHAT and CDR2 FQNNGV. The CDR3 DNA sequence: TGTGCCAGCAGCTTAGGTGCGGGGGGCTCCTACGAGCAGTACTTC. Its protein is CASSLGAGGSYEQYF.

The chain carries TRBV5-1 and TRBJ2-7; 8 bases match TRBD2. Per the germline V gene, CDR1 is SGHRS and CDR2 is YFSETQ. V shed 4 bases, J shed 3 bases, and the junction held 12 bases outside the gene matches. The CDR3 covers 16 residues. CDR3 in amino acids: CASSLSTLAGHYEQYF. CDR3 coding DNA: TGCGCCAGCAGCCTTTCCACTCTAGCGGGCCACTACGAGCAGTACTTC.